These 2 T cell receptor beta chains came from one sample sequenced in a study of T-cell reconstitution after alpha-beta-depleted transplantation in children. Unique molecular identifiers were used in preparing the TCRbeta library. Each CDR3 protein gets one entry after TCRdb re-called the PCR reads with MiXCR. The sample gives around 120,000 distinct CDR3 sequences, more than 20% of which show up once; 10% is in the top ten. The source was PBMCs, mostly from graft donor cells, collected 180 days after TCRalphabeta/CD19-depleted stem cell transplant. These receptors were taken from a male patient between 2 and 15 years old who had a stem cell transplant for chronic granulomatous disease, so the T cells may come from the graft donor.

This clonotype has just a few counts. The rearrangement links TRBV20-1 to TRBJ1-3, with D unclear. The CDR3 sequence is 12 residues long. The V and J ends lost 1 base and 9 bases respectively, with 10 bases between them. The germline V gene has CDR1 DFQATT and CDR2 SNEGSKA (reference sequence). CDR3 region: CSARGWGSTIYF. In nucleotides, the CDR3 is TGCAGTGCTAGAGGGTGGGGTTCCACCATATATTTT.

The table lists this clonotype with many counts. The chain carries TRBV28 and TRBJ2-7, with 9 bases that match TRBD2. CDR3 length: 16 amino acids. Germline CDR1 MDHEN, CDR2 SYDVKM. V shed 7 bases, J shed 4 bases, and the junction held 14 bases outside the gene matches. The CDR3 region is CASTDPRREGLYEQYF. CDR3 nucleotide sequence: TGTGCCAGCACCGACCCGCGGCGGGAGGGCCTTTACGAGCAGTACTTC. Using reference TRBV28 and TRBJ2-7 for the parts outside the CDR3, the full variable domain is DVKVTQSSRYLVKRTGEKVFLECVQDMDHENMFWYRQDPGLGLRLIYFSYDVKMKEKGDIPEGYSVSREKKERFSLILESASTNQTSMYLCASTDPRREGLYEQYFGPGTRLTVT.